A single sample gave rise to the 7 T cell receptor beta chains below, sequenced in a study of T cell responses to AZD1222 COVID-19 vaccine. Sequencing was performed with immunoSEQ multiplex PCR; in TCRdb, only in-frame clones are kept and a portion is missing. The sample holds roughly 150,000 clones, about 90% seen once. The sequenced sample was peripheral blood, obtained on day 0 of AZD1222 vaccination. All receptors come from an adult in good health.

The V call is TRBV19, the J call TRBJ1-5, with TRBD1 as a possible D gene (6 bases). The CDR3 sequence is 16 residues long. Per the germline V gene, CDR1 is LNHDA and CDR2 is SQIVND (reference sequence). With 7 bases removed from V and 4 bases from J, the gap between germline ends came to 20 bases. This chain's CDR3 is CASTGAGTLRNQPQHF. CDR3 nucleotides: TGTGCCAGTACGGGGGCGGGGACTCTAAGAAATCAGCCCCAGCATTTT. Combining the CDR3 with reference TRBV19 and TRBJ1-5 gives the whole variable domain DGGITQSPKYLFRKEGQNVTLSCEQNLNHDAMYWYRQDPGQGLRLIYYSQIVNDFQKGDIAEGYSVSREKKESFPLTVTSAQKNPTAFYLCASTGAGTLRNQPQHFGDGTRLSIL.

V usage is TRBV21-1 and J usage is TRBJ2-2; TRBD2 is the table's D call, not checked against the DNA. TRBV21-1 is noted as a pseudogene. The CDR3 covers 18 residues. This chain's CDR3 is CAKKTGTSGRMNTGELFF. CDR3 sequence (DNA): TGTGCCAAAAAGACCGGGACTAGCGGGAGGATGAACACCGGGGAGCTGTTTTTT.

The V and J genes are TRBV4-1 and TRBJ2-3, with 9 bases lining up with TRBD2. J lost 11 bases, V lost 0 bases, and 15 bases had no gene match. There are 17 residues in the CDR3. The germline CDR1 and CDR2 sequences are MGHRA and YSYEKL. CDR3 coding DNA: TGCGCCAGCAGCCAAGATTGGGAGACTAGCGGCACAGATGTGCAGTATTTT. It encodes CASSQDWETSGTDVQYF.

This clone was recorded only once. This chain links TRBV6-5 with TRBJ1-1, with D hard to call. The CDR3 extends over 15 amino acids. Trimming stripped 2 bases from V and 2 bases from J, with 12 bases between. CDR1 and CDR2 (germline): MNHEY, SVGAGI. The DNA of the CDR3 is TGTGCCAGCAGTTACCGGAACAGCCCTAACACTGAAGCTTTCTTT. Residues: CASSYRNSPNTEAFF.

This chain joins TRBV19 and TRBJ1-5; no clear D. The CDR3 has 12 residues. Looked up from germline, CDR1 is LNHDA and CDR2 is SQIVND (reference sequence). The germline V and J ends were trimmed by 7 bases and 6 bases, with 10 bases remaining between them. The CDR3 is CASTQLPQPQHF. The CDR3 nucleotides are TGTGCCAGTACTCAACTGCCTCAGCCCCAGCATTTT.

CDR3 loop: CSVSGKDTEAFF. CDR3 nucleotides: TGCAGCGTATCGGGGAAGGACACTGAAGCTTTCTTT. V usage is TRBV29-1 and J usage is TRBJ1-1, with D uncertain. The CDR3 has 12 residues. Germline loops: CDR1 SQVTM, CDR2 ANQGSEA. V was pared by 6 bases and J by 3 bases, with 11 bases between.

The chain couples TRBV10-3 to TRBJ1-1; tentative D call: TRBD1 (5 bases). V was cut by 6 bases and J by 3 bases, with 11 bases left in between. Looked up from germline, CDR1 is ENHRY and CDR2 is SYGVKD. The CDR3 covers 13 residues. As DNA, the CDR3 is TGTGCCATCAGCCCAGGGAGGGACACTGAAGCTTTCTTT. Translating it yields CAISPGRDTEAFF.